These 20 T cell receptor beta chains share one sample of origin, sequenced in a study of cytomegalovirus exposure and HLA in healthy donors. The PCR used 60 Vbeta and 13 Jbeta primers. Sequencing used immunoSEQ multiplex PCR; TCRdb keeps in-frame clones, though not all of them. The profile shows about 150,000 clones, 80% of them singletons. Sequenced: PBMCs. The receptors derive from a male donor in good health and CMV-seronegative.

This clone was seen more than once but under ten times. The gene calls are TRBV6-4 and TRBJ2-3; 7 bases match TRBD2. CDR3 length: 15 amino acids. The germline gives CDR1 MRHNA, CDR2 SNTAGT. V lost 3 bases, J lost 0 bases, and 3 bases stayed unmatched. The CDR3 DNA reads TGTGCCAGCAGTGATGGGGGGGGTAGCACAGATACGCAGTATTTT. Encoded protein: CASSDGGGSTDTQYF.

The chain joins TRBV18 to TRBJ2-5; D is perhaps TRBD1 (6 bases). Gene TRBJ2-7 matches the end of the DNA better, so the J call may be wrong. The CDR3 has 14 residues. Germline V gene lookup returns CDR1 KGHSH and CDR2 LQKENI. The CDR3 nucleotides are TGTGCCAGCTCCCCCGACAGGAACTCCTACGAGCAGTACTTC. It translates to CASSPDRNSYEQYF.

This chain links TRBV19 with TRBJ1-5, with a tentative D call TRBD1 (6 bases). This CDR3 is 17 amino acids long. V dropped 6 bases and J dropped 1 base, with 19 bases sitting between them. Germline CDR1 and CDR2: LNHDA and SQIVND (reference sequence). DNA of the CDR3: TGTGCCAGTAGAATATCCTCCGGGACAAGGAGCAATCAGCCCCAGCATTTT. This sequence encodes CASRISSGTRSNQPQHF.

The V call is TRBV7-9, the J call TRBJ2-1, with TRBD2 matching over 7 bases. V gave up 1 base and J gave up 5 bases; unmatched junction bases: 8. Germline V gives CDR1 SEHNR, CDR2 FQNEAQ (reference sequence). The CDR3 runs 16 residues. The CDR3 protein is CASSLDGGGLNNEQFF. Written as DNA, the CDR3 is TGTGCCAGCAGCTTAGACGGCGGGGGTCTCAACAATGAGCAGTTCTTC.

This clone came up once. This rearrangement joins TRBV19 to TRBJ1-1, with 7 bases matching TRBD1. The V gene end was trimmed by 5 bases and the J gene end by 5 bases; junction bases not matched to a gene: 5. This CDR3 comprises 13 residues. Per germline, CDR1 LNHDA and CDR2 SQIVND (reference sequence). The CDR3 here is CASSQQGRTEAFF. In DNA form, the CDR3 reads TGTGCCAGTAGTCAACAGGGGAGGACTGAAGCTTTCTTT.

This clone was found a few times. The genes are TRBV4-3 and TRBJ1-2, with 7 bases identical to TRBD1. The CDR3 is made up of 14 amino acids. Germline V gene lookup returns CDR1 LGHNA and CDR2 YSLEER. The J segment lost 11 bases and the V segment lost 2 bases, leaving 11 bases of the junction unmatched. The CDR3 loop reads CASSQILDRATYTF. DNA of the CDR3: TGCGCCAGCAGCCAAATACTTGACAGGGCAACTTACACCTTC.

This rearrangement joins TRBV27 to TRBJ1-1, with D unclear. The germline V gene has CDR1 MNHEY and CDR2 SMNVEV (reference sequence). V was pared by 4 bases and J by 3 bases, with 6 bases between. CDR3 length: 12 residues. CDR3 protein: CASSSLYTEAFF. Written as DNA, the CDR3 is TGTGCCAGCAGTTCCCTCTACACTGAAGCTTTCTTT.

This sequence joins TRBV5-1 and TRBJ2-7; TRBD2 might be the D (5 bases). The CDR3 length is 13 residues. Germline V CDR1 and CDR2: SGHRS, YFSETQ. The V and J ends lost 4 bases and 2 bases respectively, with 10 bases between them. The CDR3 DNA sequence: TGCGCCAGCAGCCAGGACGGGACCTACGAGCAGTACTTC. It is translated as CASSQDGTYEQYF.

CDR3 DNA: TGTGCCTGGAGTCGTGAAAAACTGTTTTTT. As protein: CAWSREKLFF. The chain couples TRBV30 to TRBJ1-4; no clear D gene. Trimming left V 2 bases short and J 7 bases short, with 2 bases between. Germline V gene data show CDR1 as GTSNPN and CDR2 as SVGIG (reference sequence). The CDR3 consists of 10 residues.

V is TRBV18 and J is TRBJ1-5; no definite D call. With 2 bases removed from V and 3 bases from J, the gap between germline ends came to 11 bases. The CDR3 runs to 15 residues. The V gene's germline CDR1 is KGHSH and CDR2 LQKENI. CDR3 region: CASSPARQFNQPQHF. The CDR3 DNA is TGTGCCAGCTCACCAGCGCGACAATTCAATCAGCCCCAGCATTTT.

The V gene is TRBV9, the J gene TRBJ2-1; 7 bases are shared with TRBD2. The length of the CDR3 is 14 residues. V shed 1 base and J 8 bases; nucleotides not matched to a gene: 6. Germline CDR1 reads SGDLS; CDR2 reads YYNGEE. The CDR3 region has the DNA TGTGCCAGCAGCGTATTAACTAGCGCCGATGAGCAGTTCTTC. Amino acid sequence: CASSVLTSADEQFF.

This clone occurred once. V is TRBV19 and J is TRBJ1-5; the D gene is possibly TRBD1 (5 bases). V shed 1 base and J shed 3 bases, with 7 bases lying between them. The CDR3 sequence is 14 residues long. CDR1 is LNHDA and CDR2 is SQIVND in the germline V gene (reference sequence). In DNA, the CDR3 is TGTGCCAGTAGTATAGGGACAAACAATCAGCCCCAGCATTTT. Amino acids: CASSIGTNNQPQHF.

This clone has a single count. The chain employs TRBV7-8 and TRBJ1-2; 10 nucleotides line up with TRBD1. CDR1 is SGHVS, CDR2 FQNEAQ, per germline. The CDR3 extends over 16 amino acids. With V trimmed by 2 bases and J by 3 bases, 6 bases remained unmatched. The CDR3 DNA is TGTGCCAGCAGCTTACGGGACAGGGGTGTTGACTATGGCTACACCTTC. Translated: CASSLRDRGVDYGYTF.

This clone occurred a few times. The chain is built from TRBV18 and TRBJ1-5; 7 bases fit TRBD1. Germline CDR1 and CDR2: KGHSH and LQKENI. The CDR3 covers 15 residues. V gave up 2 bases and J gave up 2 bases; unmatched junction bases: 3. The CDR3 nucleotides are TGTGCCAGCTCACCAAATCAGGGGGGCAATCAGCCCCAGCATTTT. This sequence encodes CASSPNQGGNQPQHF.

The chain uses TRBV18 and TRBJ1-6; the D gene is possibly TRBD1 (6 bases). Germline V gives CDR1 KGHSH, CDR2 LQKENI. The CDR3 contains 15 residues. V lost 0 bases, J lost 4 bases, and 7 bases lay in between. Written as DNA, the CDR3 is TGTGCCAGCTCACCACCGGGGACATATAATTCACCCCTCCACTTT. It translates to CASSPPGTYNSPLHF.

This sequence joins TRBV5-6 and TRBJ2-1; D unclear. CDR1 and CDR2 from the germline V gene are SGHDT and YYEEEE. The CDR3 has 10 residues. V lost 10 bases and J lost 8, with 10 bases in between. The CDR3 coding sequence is TGTGCCGCAATAACGGATGAGCAGTTCTTC. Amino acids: CAAITDEQFF. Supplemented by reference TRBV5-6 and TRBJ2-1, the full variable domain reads DAGVTQSPTHLIKTRGQQVTLRCSPKSGHDTVSWYQQALGQGPQFIFQYYEEEERQRGNFPDRFSGHQFPNYSSELNVNALLLGDSALYLCAAITDEQFFGPGTRLTVL.

CDR3 sequence reads: CASIIPSGQETQYF. The CDR3, as DNA: TGTGCCAGCATCATCCCTAGCGGCCAAGAGACCCAGTACTTC. The chain couples TRBV6-1 to TRBJ2-5, with TRBD2 matching over 7 bases. The CDR3 totals 14 residues. V shed 7 bases and J 1 base; nucleotides not matched to a gene: 6. Germline assignment: CDR1 MNHNS and CDR2 SASEGT.

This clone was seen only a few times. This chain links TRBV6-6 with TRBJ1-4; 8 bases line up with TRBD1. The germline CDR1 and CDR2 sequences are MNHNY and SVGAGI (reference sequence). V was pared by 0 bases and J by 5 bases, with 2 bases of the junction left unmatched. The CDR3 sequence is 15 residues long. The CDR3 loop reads CASSYSNRGNEKLFF. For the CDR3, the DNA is TGTGCCAGCAGTTACTCGAACAGGGGGAATGAAAAACTGTTTTTT.

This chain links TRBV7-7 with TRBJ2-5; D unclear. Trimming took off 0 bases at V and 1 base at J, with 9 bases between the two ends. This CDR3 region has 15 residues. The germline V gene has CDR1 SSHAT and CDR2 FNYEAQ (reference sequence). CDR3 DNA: TGTGCCAGCAGCTTAGCACCAACTTCCCAAGAGACCCAGTACTTC. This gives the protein CASSLAPTSQETQYF.

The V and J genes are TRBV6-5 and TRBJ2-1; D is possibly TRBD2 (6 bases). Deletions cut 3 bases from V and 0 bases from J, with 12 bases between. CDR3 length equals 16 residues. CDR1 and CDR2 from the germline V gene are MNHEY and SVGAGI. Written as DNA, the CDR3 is TGTGCCAGCAGTTATGGAGGGGTCAGCTCCTACAATGAGCAGTTCTTC. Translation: CASSYGGVSSYNEQFF.